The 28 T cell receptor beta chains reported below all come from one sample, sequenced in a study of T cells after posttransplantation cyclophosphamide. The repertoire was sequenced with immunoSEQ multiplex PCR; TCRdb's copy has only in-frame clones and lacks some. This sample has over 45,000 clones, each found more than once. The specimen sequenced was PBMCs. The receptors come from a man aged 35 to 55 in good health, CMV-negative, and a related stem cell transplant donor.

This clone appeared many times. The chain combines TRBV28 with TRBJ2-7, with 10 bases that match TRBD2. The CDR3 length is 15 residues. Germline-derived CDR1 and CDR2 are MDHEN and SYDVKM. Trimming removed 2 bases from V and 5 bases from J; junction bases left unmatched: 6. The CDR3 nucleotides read TGTGCCAGCAGTTTACTAGCGGGAGATAGGAACGAGCAGTACTTC. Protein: CASSLLAGDRNEQYF.

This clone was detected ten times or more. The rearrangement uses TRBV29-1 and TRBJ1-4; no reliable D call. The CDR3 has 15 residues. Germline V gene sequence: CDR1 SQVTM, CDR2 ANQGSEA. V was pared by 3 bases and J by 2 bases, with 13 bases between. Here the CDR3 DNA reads TGCAGCGTTGAGACCCGGGGTGGGACTAATGAAAAACTGTTTTTT. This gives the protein CSVETRGGTNEKLFF.

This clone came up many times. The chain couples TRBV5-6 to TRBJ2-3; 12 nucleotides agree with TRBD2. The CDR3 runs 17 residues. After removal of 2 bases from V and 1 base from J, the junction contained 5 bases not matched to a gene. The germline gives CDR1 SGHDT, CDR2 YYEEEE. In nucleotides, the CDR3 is TGTGCCAGCAGCTTCCGGACTAGCGGGACCGGCACAGATACGCAGTATTTT. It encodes CASSFRTSGTGTDTQYF.

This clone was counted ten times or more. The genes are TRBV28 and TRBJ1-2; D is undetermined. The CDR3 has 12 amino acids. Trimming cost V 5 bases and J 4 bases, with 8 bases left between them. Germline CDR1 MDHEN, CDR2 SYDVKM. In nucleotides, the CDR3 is TGTGCCAGCAGTCCCCTCGGCTATGGCTACACCTTC. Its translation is CASSPLGYGYTF.

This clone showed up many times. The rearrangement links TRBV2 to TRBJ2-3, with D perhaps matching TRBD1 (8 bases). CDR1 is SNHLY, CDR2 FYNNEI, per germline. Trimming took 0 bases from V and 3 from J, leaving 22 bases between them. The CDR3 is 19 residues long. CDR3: CASSEAPLSYRGGTDTQYF. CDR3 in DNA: TGTGCCAGCAGTGAAGCACCCCTCTCTTACAGGGGGGGGACAGATACGCAGTATTTT.

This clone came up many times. This CDR3 is CASSPQVPDTEAFF. CDR3 coding DNA: TGTGCCAGCAGCCCCCAGGTCCCGGACACTGAAGCTTTCTTT. The chain is built from TRBV5-4 and TRBJ1-1; the D is unclear. The CDR3 consists of 14 residues. Trimming stripped 4 bases from V and 3 bases from J, with 13 bases between. The germline V gene encodes CDR1 SGHNT and CDR2 YYREEE (reference sequence).

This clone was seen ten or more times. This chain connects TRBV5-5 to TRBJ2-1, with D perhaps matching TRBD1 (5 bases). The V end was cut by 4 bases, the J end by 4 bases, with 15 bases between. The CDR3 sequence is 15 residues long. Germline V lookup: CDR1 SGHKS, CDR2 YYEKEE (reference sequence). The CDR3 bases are TGTGCCAGCAGCCTCGGAAGGGGTGGATACAATGAGCAGTTCTTC. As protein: CASSLGRGGYNEQFF.

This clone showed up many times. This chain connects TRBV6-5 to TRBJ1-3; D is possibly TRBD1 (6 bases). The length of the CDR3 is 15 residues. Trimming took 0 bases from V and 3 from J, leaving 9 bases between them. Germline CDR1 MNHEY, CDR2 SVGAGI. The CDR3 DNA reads TGTGCCAGCAGTTACTCAACAGGGCATGGAAACACCATATATTTT. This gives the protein CASSYSTGHGNTIYF.

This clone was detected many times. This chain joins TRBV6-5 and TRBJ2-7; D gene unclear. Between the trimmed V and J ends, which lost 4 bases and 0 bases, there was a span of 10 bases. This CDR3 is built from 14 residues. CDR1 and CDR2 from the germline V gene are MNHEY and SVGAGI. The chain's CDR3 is CASSFAGSSYEQYF. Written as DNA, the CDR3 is TGTGCCAGCAGTTTCGCAGGAAGCTCCTACGAGCAGTACTTC.

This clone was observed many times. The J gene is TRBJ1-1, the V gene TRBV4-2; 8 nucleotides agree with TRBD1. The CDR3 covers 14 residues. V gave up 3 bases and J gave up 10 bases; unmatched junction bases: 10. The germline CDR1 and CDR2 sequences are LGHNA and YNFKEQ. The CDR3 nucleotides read TGTGCCAGCAGCCAGGAGGACAGGGAGATTGCAGCTTTCTTT. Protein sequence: CASSQEDREIAAFF.

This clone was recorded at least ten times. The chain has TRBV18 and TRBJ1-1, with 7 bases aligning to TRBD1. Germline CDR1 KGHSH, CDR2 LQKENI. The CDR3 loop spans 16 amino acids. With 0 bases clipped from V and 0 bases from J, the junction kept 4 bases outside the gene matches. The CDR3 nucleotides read TGTGCCAGCTCACCACCCGGGACAGTCATGAACACTGAAGCTTTCTTT. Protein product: CASSPPGTVMNTEAFF.

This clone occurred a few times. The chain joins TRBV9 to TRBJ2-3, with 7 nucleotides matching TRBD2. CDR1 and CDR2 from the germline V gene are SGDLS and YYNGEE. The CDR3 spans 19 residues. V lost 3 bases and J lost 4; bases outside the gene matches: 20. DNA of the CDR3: TGTGCCAGCAGCGCGTGGGGTGGTGGGGCTAGCGGTGATCCAGATACGCAGTATTTT. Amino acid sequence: CASSAWGGGASGDPDTQYF.

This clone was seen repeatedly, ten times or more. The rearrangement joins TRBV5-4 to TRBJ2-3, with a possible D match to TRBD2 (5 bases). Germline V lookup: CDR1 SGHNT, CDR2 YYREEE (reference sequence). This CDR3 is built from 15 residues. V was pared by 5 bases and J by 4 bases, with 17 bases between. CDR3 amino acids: CASRQPEGAPDTQYF. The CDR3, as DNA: TGTGCCAGCAGACAACCCGAGGGAGCACCAGATACGCAGTATTTT.

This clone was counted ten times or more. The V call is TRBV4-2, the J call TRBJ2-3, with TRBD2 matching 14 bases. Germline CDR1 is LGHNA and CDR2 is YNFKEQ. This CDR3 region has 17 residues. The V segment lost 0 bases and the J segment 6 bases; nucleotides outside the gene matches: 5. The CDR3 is CASSQDGGLAGADTQYF. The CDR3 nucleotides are TGTGCCAGCAGCCAAGATGGGGGACTAGCGGGAGCCGATACGCAGTATTTT.

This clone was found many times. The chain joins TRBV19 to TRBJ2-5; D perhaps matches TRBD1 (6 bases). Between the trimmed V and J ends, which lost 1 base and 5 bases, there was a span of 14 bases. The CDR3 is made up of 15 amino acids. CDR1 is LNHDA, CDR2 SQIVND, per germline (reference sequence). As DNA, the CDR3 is TGTGCCAGTAGTATAGCAGGGACAAGGGGGGAGACCCAGTACTTC. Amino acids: CASSIAGTRGETQYF. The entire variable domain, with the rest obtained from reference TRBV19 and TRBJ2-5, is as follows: DGGITQSPKYLFRKEGQNVTLSCEQNLNHDAMYWYRQDPGQGLRLIYYSQIVNDFQKGDIAEGYSVSREKKESFPLTVTSAQKNPTAFYLCASSIAGTRGETQYFGPGTRLLVL.

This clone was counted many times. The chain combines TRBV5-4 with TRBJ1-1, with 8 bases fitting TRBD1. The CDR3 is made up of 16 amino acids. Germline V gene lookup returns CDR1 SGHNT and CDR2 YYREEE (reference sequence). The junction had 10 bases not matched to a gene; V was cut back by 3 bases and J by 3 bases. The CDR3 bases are TGTGCCAGCAGCTCAATCAGACAGGGGCCACACACTGAAGCTTTCTTT. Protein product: CASSSIRQGPHTEAFF.

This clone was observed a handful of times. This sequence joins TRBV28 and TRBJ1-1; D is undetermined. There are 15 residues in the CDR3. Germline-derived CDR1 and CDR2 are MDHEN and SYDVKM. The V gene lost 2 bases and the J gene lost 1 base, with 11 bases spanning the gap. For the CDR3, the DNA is TGTGCCAGCAGTTTAAATACCCAGTGGAACACTGAAGCTTTCTTT. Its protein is CASSLNTQWNTEAFF.

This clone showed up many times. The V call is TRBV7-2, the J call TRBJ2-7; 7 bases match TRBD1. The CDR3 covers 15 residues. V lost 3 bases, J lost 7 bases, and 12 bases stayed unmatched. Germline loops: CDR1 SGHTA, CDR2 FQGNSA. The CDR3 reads CASSFAGTGVGEQYF. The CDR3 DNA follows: TGTGCCAGCAGCTTCGCCGGAACAGGGGTGGGTGAGCAGTACTTC. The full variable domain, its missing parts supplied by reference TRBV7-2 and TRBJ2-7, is GAGVSQSPSNKVTEKGKDVELRCDPISGHTALYWYRQSLGQGLEFLIYFQGNSAPDKSGLPSDRFSAERTGGSVSTLTIQRTQQEDSAVYLCASSFAGTGVGEQYFGPGTRLTVT.

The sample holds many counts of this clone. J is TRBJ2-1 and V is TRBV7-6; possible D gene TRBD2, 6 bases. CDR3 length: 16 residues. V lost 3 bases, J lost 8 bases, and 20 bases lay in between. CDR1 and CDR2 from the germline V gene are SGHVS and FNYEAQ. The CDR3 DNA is TGTGCCAGCAGCTTGGCCCCGCTAGCGTCCCTTGATGAGCAGTTCTTC. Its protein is CASSLAPLASLDEQFF.

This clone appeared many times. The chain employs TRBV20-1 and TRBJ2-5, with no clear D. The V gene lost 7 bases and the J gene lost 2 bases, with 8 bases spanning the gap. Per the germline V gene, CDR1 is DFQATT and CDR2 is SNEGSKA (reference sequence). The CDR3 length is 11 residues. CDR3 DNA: TGCAGTGGAGAGCATCAAGAGACCCAGTACTTC. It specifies CSGEHQETQYF.

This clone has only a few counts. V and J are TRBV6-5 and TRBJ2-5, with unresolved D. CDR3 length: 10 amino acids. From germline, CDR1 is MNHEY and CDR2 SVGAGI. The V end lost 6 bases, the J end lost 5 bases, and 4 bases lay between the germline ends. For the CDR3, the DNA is TGTGCCAGCAGGAGGGAGACCCAGTACTTC. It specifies CASRRETQYF.

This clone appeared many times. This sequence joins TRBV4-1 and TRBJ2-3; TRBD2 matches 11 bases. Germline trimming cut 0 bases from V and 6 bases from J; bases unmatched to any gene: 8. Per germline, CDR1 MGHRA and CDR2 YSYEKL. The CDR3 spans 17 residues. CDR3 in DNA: TGCGCCAGCAGCCAAGAGGGACTAGCGGCAAGAGGGGATACGCAGTATTTT. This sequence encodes CASSQEGLAARGDTQYF.

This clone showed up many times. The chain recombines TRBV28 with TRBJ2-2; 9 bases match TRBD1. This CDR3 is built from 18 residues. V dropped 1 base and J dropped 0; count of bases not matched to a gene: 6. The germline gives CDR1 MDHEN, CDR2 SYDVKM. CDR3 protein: CASSLLGQGTSNTGELFF. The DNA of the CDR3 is TGTGCCAGCAGTTTATTGGGACAGGGAACTTCGAACACCGGGGAGCTGTTTTTT.

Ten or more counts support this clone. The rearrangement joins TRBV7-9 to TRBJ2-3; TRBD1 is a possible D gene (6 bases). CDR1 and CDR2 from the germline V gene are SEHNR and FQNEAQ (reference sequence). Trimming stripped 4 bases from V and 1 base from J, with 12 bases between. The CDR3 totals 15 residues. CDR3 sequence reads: CASSSGVVGTDTQYF. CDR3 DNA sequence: TGTGCCAGCAGCTCAGGGGTAGTGGGCACAGATACGCAGTATTTT. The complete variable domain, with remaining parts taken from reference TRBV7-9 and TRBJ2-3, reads DTGVSQNPRHKITKRGQNVTFRCDPISEHNRLYWYRQTLGQGPEFLTYFQNEAQLEKSRLLSDRFSAERPKGSFSTLEIQRTEQGDSAMYLCASSSGVVGTDTQYFGPGTRLTVL.

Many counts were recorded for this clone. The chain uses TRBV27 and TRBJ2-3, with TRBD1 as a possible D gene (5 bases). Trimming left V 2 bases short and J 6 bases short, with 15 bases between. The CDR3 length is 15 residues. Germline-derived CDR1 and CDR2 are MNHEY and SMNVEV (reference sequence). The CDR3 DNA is TGTGCCAGCAGTTTAGGGCAGGGTGTACGGGATACGCAGTATTTT. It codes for CASSLGQGVRDTQYF.

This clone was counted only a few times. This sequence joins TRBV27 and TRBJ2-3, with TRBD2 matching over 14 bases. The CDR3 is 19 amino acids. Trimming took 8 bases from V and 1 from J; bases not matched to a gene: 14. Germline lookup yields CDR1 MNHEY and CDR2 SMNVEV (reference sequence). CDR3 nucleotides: TGTGCCAGCTGTTCCCTTGGGACTAGCGGGAGTATGGGCACAGATACGCAGTATTTT. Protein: CASCSLGTSGSMGTDTQYF.

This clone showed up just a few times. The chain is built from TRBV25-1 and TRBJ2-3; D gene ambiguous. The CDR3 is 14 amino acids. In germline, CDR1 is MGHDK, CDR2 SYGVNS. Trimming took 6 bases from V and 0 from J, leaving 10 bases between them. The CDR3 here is CASRLRSSTDTQYF. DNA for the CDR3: TGTGCCAGCAGGCTAAGATCTAGCACAGATACGCAGTATTTT.

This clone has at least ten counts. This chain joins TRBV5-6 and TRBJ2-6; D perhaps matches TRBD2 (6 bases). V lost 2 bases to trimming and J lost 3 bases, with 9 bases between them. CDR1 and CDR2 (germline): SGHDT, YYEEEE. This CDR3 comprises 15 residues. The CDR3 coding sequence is TGTGCCAGCAGCTTTCAGGGACTTGGGGCCAACGTCCTGACTTTC. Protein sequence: CASSFQGLGANVLTF.